This T cell receptor (beta chain) was captured by sequencing in a study of T-cell memory formation after mild COVID-19. This clonotype has only a few counts. In TCRdb, the 5' RACE reads were re-called with MiXCR into one record per CDR3 protein. This repertoire shows some 300,000 distinct CDR3 sequences, 20% to 25% found once; its top ten account for around 20%. Sample: PBMCs or a T cell subset sorted from them (not recorded which). This clonotype was sampled from a man between 18 and 35 years old who had mild COVID-19 (a few samples of this study predate the infection). Cell type and time point are not known.

As DNA, the CDR3 is TGTGCCAGCAGCTTAGCGGGGGCTACAAACACTGAAGCTTTCTTT. The encoded protein is CASSLAGATNTEAFF. The V gene is TRBV7-2, the J gene TRBJ1-1; possibly TRBD1 for D (6 bases). This CDR3 is 15 amino acids long. In germline, CDR1 is SGHTA, CDR2 FQGNSA. V was trimmed by 0 bases and J by 2 bases, leaving 10 bases between them. Drawing the rest from reference TRBV7-2 and TRBJ1-1, the complete variable domain is GAGVSQSPSNKVTEKGKDVELRCDPISGHTALYWYRQSLGQGLEFLIYFQGNSAPDKSGLPSDRFSAERTGGSVSTLTIQRTQQEDSAVYLCASSLAGATNTEAFFGQGTRLTVV.